This T cell receptor beta chain was sequenced in a study of T cell responses to AZD1222 COVID-19 vaccine. Clones were read by immunoSEQ multiplex PCR, and TCRdb kept only the in-frame ones, dropping some. The repertoire holds about 170,000 clones, with roughly 92% as singletons. The CDR3 spans 14 residues. Trimming left V 4 bases short and J 0 bases short, with 12 bases between. CDR1 and CDR2 from the germline V gene are SQVTM and ANQGSEA. The sample in question was peripheral blood, obtained on day 0 of AZD1222 vaccination. The sequence came from an adult in good health. The chain has TRBV29-1 and TRBJ1-1; D is ambiguous. This CDR3 is CSVGAGILNTEAFF. The CDR3 DNA reads TGCAGCGTTGGAGCCGGGATACTGAACACTGAAGCTTTCTTT.